This TCR beta chain was sequenced in a study of blood T cell repertoires in COVID-19. Study context: The cDNA or gDNA used as material had been derived from T cells, B-cell-depleted T cells, or PBMCs.

Original processing notes: Reference gene primer amplification gave estimated nucleated cell counts. Using immunoSEQ multiplex PCR, the repertoire was profiled, and TCRdb retains in-frame clones only, with some absent. V and J calls and clone size are as listed in that table; D and trimming were resolved from the DNA. The sample records roughly 180,000 clones, roughly 81% being singletons. This CDR3 spans 15 amino acids. The germline V gene encodes CDR1 MNHEY and CDR2 SVGAGI. The ends lost 6 bases at V and 2 bases at J; junction bases unmatched: 7. This clone has only a few counts. One Seattle source followed patients from active infection through their disease course.

The chain joins TRBV6-5 to TRBJ2-1, with 7 positions matching TRBD1. This sequence was found in a woman over 75 with COVID-19, enrolled during active disease. Sequencing was carried out using peripheral blood. The chain's CDR3 is CASSQDRATYNEQFF. The CDR3 DNA reads TGTGCCAGCAGCCAAGACAGGGCGACCTACAATGAGCAGTTCTTC.